This T cell receptor (beta chain) was identified during a study of blood T cell repertoires in COVID-19. As for the study in general: Sources were T cells, B-cell-depleted T cells, or PBMCs; the material itself was cDNA or gDNA.

The trim removed 3 bases at V and 5 bases at J, leaving 6 bases unmatched. The CDR3 extends over 15 amino acids. Germline V gene sequence: CDR1 PRHDT, CDR2 FYEKMQ (reference sequence). The repertoire was sequenced with immunoSEQ multiplex PCR; TCRdb's copy has only in-frame clones and lacks some. The sample lists approximately 220,000 clones, less than 90% occurring once. The origin of this receptor is a man aged 40-55 years with acute or convalescent COVID-19. This chain uses TRBV13 with TRBJ2-7; 11 bases are a match to TRBD2. The sample was peripheral blood. As DNA, the CDR3 is TGTGCCAGCAGCTTTCGGACTAGCGGGCACGACGAGCAGTACTTC. It encodes CASSFRTSGHDEQYF.